One sample yielded the 10 T cell receptor beta chains listed below, sequenced in a study of blood T cells in healthy people across ages. Using a J-beta primer mix together with a sample-barcoded 5' primer, a second PCR was run for roughly 6 to 12 cycles. TCRdb analysed the 5' RACE reads with MiXCR anew, one entry per CDR3 protein. The sample has 700,000 to 850,000 distinct CDR3 sequences, about 53% seen once; the top ten hold around 41%. Sequenced: blood. All receptors derive from a man older than 75 in good health.

The CDR3 protein is CASSPNEQGQGCGYTF. The CDR3 region has the DNA TGTGCCAGCTCACCAAACGAGCAGGGACAGGGTTGTGGCTACACCTTC. The chain has TRBV18 and TRBJ1-2; 9 nucleotides line up with TRBD1. V shed 2 bases and J 7 bases; nucleotides not matched to a gene: 11. Germline-derived CDR1 and CDR2 are KGHSH and LQKENI. The length of the CDR3 is 16 residues.

J is TRBJ1-1 and V is TRBV4-1; 7 bases line up with TRBD1. This CDR3 contains 15 residues. CDR1 and CDR2 (germline): MGHRA, YSYEKL. V lost 4 bases and J lost 4; bases outside the gene matches: 9. Here the CDR3 reads CASSPDRGGLTEAFF. DNA for the CDR3: TGCGCCAGCAGCCCAGACCGAGGGGGCCTCACTGAAGCTTTCTTT.

The V gene is TRBV7-6, the J gene TRBJ2-1, with D perhaps matching TRBD1 or TRBD2 (6 bases each). The end of the DNA is better explained by TRBJ2-7, so the J call may be wrong. The CDR3 consists of 13 residues. Germline lookup yields CDR1 SGHVS and CDR2 FNYEAQ. CDR3 region: CASTLGGAGEQYF. The CDR3 coding sequence is TGTGCCAGCACCCTAGGGGGAGCGGGCGAGCAGTACTTC.

The chain is built from TRBV5-1 and TRBJ2-7, with 7 bases aligning to TRBD2. This CDR3 has 14 residues. Germline trimming cut 4 bases from V and 2 bases from J; bases unmatched to any gene: 6. Germline V CDR1 and CDR2: SGHRS, YFSETQ. The CDR3 DNA sequence: TGCGCCAGCAGCAGAACTAGCGATCCCTACGAGCAGTACTTC. It translates to CASSRTSDPYEQYF.

This rearrangement joins TRBV5-1 to TRBJ2-2; D is possibly TRBD2 (5 bases). Deletions cut 4 bases from V and 4 bases from J, with 17 bases between. Germline values: CDR1 SGHRS, CDR2 YFSETQ. The CDR3 is made up of 16 amino acids. The CDR3 reads CASSPRGARGTGELFF. The CDR3 DNA reads as TGCGCCAGCAGCCCTCGTGGAGCCCGGGGCACCGGGGAGCTGTTTTTT.

This clonotype has only a few counts. This chain joins TRBV6-5 and TRBJ1-1, with 7 positions matching TRBD1. This CDR3 has 15 amino acids. Germline CDR1 reads MNHEY; CDR2 reads SVGAGI. The V gene end was trimmed by 5 bases and the J gene end by 5 bases; junction bases not matched to a gene: 11. CDR3 in amino acids: CASSRGDRSGTEAFF. The DNA of the CDR3 is TGTGCCAGCAGTAGGGGGGACAGATCAGGAACTGAAGCTTTCTTT.

The chain uses TRBV2 and TRBJ2-1; D is undetermined. Germline values: CDR1 SNHLY, CDR2 FYNNEI. The CDR3 extends over 14 amino acids. V lost 6 bases and J 9 bases, leaving 18 bases between the germline ends. The CDR3 here is CASSLTLDWGEQFF. The CDR3 coding sequence is TGTGCCAGCAGCCTCACTCTTGATTGGGGTGAGCAGTTCTTC.

The V and J genes are TRBV7-2 and TRBJ2-1, with 10 bases matching TRBD2. Germline V gives CDR1 SGHTA, CDR2 FQGNSA. V gave up 2 bases and J gave up 7 bases; unmatched junction bases: 11. The CDR3 is 17 residues long. The CDR3 DNA reads as TGTGCCAGCAGCTTAAGCTCGGGCCTAGCGGGAGTTAATGAGCAGTTCTTC. Amino acids: CASSLSSGLAGVNEQFF.

V gene TRBV7-2 combines with J gene TRBJ1-2; 9 nucleotides line up with TRBD1. Trimming took 6 bases from V and 3 from J; bases not matched to a gene: 5. CDR1 is SGHTA, CDR2 FQGNSA, per germline. This CDR3 comprises 14 residues. The CDR3 bases are TGTGCCAGCAGGCTGGGACAGGGAGACTATGGCTACACCTTC. Its protein product is CASRLGQGDYGYTF.

The chain joins TRBV6-2 or TRBV6-3 to TRBJ2-4; tentative D call: TRBD2 (6 bases). CDR1 is MNHEY, CDR2 SVGEGT, per germline. V lost 2 bases to trimming and J lost 7 bases, with 9 bases between them. The CDR3 consists of 13 residues. CDR3 loop: CASSYGGGNIQYF. The CDR3 DNA is TGTGCCAGCAGTTACGGGGGAGGTAACATTCAGTACTTC.